The sequence of this T cell receptor beta chain was determined in a study of shared clonotypes between healthy human individuals. The wider study: CD4 naive and memory got three plates each, CD8 naive two, CD8 memory one.

The germline V gene encodes CDR1 MNHNY and CDR2 SVGAGI (reference sequence). Germline trimming cut 8 bases from V and 9 bases from J; bases unmatched to any gene: 10. This CDR3 has 14 residues. This clone was found once. TCRdb's table, derived via immunoSEQ multiplex PCR, lists solely in-frame clones and lacks some. The repertoire includes about 640,000 clones, around 72% of them detected once, and under 2% sits in the top ten. In the CD4+ fraction, cells were divided into CD45RA+ naive and CD45RA-negative memory subsets. The V gene is TRBV6-6, the J gene TRBJ2-1; 10 nucleotides match TRBD2. The sequenced sample consisted of memory CD4+ T cells sorted from blood. Specified subset: CD45RA-negative fraction. This clonotype originated in a woman younger than 45 in good health. In DNA, the CDR3 is TGTGCCAGCCGGGAGGCTAGCGGGAGCGGTGAGCAGTTCTTC. This encodes CASREASGSGEQFF.